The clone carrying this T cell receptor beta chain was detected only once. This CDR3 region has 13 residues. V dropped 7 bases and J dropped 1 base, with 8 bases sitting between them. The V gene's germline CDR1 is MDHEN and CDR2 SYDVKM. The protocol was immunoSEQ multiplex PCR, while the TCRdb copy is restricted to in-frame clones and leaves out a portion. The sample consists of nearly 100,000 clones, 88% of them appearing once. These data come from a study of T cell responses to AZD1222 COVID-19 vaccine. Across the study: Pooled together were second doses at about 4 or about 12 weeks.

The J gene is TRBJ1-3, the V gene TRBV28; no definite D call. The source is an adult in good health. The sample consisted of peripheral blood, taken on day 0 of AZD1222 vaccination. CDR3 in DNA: TGTGCCAGCATAACCGCATCTGGAAACACCATATATTTT. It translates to CASITASGNTIYF.